Below, one T cell receptor (beta chain) is given with its context. This specimen comes from a study of technical replicates of blood from a handful of donors. Clones were read by immunoSEQ multiplex PCR, and TCRdb kept only the in-frame ones, dropping some. The repertoire holds about 100,000 clones, approximately 95% seen once, with 0.34% in the top ten. Germline V gene data show CDR1 as MDHEN and CDR2 as SYDVKM. The V end lost 1 base, the J end lost 2 bases, and 12 bases lay between the germline ends. The length of the CDR3 is 16 residues. Sequencing input: T cells isolated from PBMCs. The TCR sequence derives from a human donor in good health. The J gene is TRBJ2-1, the V gene TRBV28, with a weak D call TRBD2 (6 bases). The CDR3 DNA sequence: TGTGCCAGCAGTTTATCACCGGGAGAGACCTACAATGAGCAGTTCTTC. Translation: CASSLSPGETYNEQFF.